This is a list of T cell receptor beta chains from one sample in a study of chemoradiotherapy in HPV16-positive cancers. Assay used: immunoSEQ multiplex PCR; TCRdb lists only in-frame clones, some missing. The sample lists some 5,000 clones; 78% were seen once. Specimen collection occurred from a patient who underwent chemoradiotherapy. These receptors were obtained from a human donor with HPV-associated anogenital cancer. Both conserved end residues are part of each CDR3. The order of the fields is clone size, V gene, J gene, D gene, CDR3 protein, CDR3 DNA. D genes are given only for firm matches. Only part of the rows carry a size: once, few, many, or a class if the clone is expanded.

>.|TRBV9|TRBJ2-3|TRBD2
CASSVTPGGRASGRLGSDTQYF
TGTGCCAGCAGCGTAACCCCAGGGGGACGCGCTAGCGGGAGGTTGGGGTCAGATACGCAGTATTTT
>few|TRBV4-2|TRBJ2-5|TRBD2
CASSRLGRELETQYF
TGTGCCAGCAGCAGACTGGGGCGGGAGTTAGAGACCCAGTACTTC
>few|TRBV4-2|TRBJ2-1|.
CASSTRPGEGNEQFF
TGTGCCAGCAGCACACGCCCGGGCGAAGGCAATGAGCAGTTCTTC
>.|TRBV4-1|TRBJ2-1|.
CASSQGSRGAYNEQFF
TGCGCCAGCAGCCAAGGTTCGAGGGGCGCGTACAATGAGCAGTTCTTC
>.|TRBV13|TRBJ2-7|TRBD1
CASSPLRQGYEQYF
TGTGCCAGCAGCCCACTACGACAGGGCTACGAGCAGTACTTC
>.|TRBV27|TRBJ1-1|TRBD1
CASSSGTGKPLNTEAFF
TGTGCCAGCAGTTCGGGGACAGGGAAGCCGTTGAACACTGAAGCTTTCTTT
>.|TRBV19|TRBJ2-2|.
CASSIAPATGELFF
TGTGCCAGTAGTATAGCGCCAGCCACCGGGGAGCTGTTTTTT
>once|TRBV21-1|TRBJ2-5|.
CASSKGGPLETQYF
TGTGCCAGCAGCAAAGGCGGACCTTTGGAGACCCAGTACTTC
>.|TRBV5-4|TRBJ1-1|.
CASSALDLNAEAFF
TGTGCCAGCAGCGCACTTGACCTCAACGCTGAAGCTTTCTTT
>.|TRBV5-1|TRBJ2-7|.
CASSTTASITYEQYF
TGCGCCAGCAGCACGACAGCTTCAATAACCTACGAGCAGTACTTC
>.|TRBV19|TRBJ1-2|TRBD1
CASQGVGTYGYTF
TGTGCCAGCCAGGGGGTGGGTACCTATGGCTACACCTTC
>.|TRBV28|TRBJ2-1|TRBD1
CASSTLQGAGYNEQFF
TGTGCCAGCAGTACACTACAGGGGGCGGGGTACAATGAGCAGTTCTTC
>once|TRBV11-2|TRBJ1-1|.
CASSFTGRIEAFF
TGTGCCAGCAGCTTCACTGGACGTATTGAAGCTTTCTTT
>.|TRBV28|TRBJ2-5|TRBD2
CASSSISGRRETQYF
TGTGCCAGCAGTTCAATTAGCGGGAGGCGAGAGACCCAGTACTTC
>few|TRBV5-1|TRBJ2-1|TRBD1
CASTGTGGSVEQFF
TGCGCCAGTACCGGGACAGGGGGTTCAGTTGAGCAGTTCTTC
>.|TRBV2|TRBJ1-2|.
CASSEGGYGYTF
TGTGCCAGCAGTGAAGGGGGCTATGGCTACACCTTC
>.|TRBV6-1|TRBJ1-2|TRBD1
CASSPDGDSYYGYTF
TGTGCCAGCAGTCCGGACGGGGACAGTTACTATGGCTACACCTTC
>.|TRBV9|TRBJ2-3|.
CASSPGQKGTDTQYF
TGTGCCAGCAGTCCCGGCCAGAAAGGTACAGATACGCAGTATTTT
>.|TRBV12-5|TRBJ2-3|TRBD1
CASGLGQATDTQYF
TGTGCTAGTGGTCTCGGACAGGCCACAGATACGCAGTATTTT
>.|TRBV6-4|TRBJ2-6|TRBD2
CASSETSGSGANVLTF
TGTGCCAGCAGTGAGACTAGCGGCTCTGGGGCCAACGTCCTGACTTTC
>.|TRBV19|TRBJ1-1|.
CASSIGRTNTEAFF
TGTGCCAGTAGTATCGGGCGGACGAACACTGAAGCTTTCTTT
>.|TRBV7-9|TRBJ2-3|.
CASSLDLERTDTQYF
TGTGCCAGCAGCCTAGACTTGGAGCGCACAGATACGCAGTATTTT
>.|TRBV29-1|TRBJ2-1|.
CSVRQGVLLGNEQFF
TGCAGCGTTCGGCAGGGTGTTCTACTCGGTAATGAGCAGTTCTTC
>.|TRBV7-9|TRBJ2-1|TRBD2
CASSKLRSGRGTYNEQFF
TGTGCCAGCAGCAAATTGCGTAGCGGGAGAGGTACCTACAATGAGCAGTTCTTC
>.|TRBV5-1|TRBJ1-1|TRBD1
CASRPGTAMNTEAFF
TGCGCCAGCAGACCCGGGACAGCTATGAACACTGAAGCTTTCTTT
>.|TRBV10-1|TRBJ2-7|TRBD1
CASKTGTEDYEQYF
TGCGCCAGCAAGACAGGGACAGAAGACTACGAGCAGTACTTC
>once|TRBV5-6|TRBJ2-1|.
CASSLVSYNEQFF
TGTGCCAGCAGCTTGGTGAGTTACAATGAGCAGTTCTTC
>.|TRBV5-6|TRBJ1-1|.
CASSLNGWGGTEAFF
TGTGCCAGCAGCTTGAATGGGTGGGGCGGCACTGAAGCTTTCTTT
>few|TRBV20-1|TRBJ2-1|.
CSAYGAPRQFF
TGCAGTGCTTACGGGGCCCCGAGACAGTTCTTC
>.|TRBV7-9|TRBJ1-2|TRBD1
CASSRDRRGEGYTF
TGTGCCAGCAGCCGGGACAGGAGAGGAGAGGGCTACACCTTC
>few|TRBV19|TRBJ2-1|TRBD2
CASSKRTSGNNEQFF
TGTGCCAGTAGTAAACGGACTAGCGGAAACAATGAGCAGTTCTTC
>few|TRBV7-2|TRBJ1-2|TRBD1
CASSGGQASGYTF
TGTGCCAGCAGTGGAGGACAGGCCTCCGGCTACACCTTC
>.|TRBV27|TRBJ2-1|.
CASSPRLSLGDNEQFF
TGTGCCAGCAGTCCCCGGCTGTCCCTGGGGGACAATGAGCAGTTCTTC
>.|TRBV6-5|TRBJ2-5|TRBD2
CASSYLAGTQETQYF
TGTGCCAGCAGTTACCTAGCGGGAACCCAAGAGACCCAGTACTTC
>.|TRBV29-1|TRBJ2-3|.
CSVGQTNTDTQYF
TGCAGCGTTGGACAGACCAACACAGATACGCAGTATTTT
>.|TRBV10-3|TRBJ2-3|TRBD2
CAISAGLAGGPYTDTQYF
TGTGCCATCAGTGCAGGACTAGCGGGAGGGCCATACACAGATACGCAGTATTTT
>.|TRBV10-3|TRBJ1-1|TRBD1
CAIRVGQGDTEAFF
TGTGCCATCAGGGTCGGACAGGGAGACACTGAAGCTTTCTTT
>few|TRBV19|TRBJ2-5|TRBD1
CASTRRGQIQETQYF
TGTGCCAGTACGCGCAGGGGGCAGATCCAAGAGACCCAGTACTTC
>.|TRBV4-2|TRBJ2-3|TRBD2
CASSQGLAGGPDTQYF
TGTGCCAGCAGCCAAGGCCTAGCGGGGGGGCCAGATACGCAGTATTTT
>.|TRBV5-1|TRBJ1-1|.
CASSLGLGVSEAFF
TGCGCCAGCAGCTTGGGTCTGGGGGTATCTGAAGCTTTCTTT
>.|TRBV19|TRBJ1-6|TRBD1
CASSISGRGSSYNSPLHF
TGTGCCAGTAGTATTTCGGGCAGGGGGAGCTCCTATAATTCACCCCTCCACTTT
>once|TRBV19|TRBJ2-7|TRBD1
CASRPGTDYEQYF
TGTGCCAGTAGGCCCGGGACAGACTACGAGCAGTACTTC
>few|TRBV2|TRBJ1-4|TRBD1
CASSGDRPNEKLFF
TGTGCCAGCAGCGGGGACAGGCCTAATGAAAAACTGTTTTTT
>few|TRBV7-3|TRBJ1-2|.
CASSPDGARGGYTF
TGTGCCAGCAGCCCGGACGGGGCTCGAGGGGGCTACACCTTC
>.|TRBV5-1|TRBJ2-3|.
CASSGDAFRTDTQYF
TGCGCCAGCAGCGGAGACGCCTTCCGCACAGATACGCAGTATTTT
>.|TRBV6-5|TRBJ1-6|.
CASSYSTGDNSPLHF
TGTGCCAGCAGTTACTCGACAGGAGATAATTCACCCCTCCACTTT
>.|TRBV9|TRBJ1-1|.
CASSVVGSTEAFF
TGTGCCAGCAGCGTAGTGGGTTCTACTGAAGCTTTCTTT
>.|TRBV19|TRBJ1-2|.
CASSQIGMPYGYTF
TGTGCCAGTAGTCAGATAGGGATGCCCTATGGCTACACCTTC
>.|TRBV5-1|TRBJ2-1|.
CASSVAKLTYNEQFF
TGCGCCAGCAGCGTGGCAAAATTAACCTACAATGAGCAGTTCTTC
>.|TRBV6-5|TRBJ1-2|TRBD1
CASSAQGRGRYGYTF
TGTGCCAGCAGTGCACAGGGGAGGGGTAGGTATGGCTACACCTTC
>few|TRBV27|TRBJ2-1|.
CASSYTGNEQFF
TGTGCCAGCAGTTACACGGGGAATGAGCAGTTCTTC
>.|TRBV7-3|TRBJ2-2|.
CASSPTGGELFF
TGTGCCAGCAGCCCAACTGGCGGGGAGCTGTTTTTT
>.|TRBV4-1|TRBJ1-1|TRBD1
CASSRGQMNTEAFF
TGCGCCAGCAGCAGGGGACAGATGAACACTGAAGCTTTCTTT
>.|TRBV5-1|TRBJ2-5|.
CASSLFLLETQYF
TGCGCCAGCAGCTTGTTTCTTCTGGAGACCCAGTACTTC
>.|TRBV30|TRBJ2-2|.
CAWRSRGGTGELFF
TGTGCCTGGAGATCCAGGGGTGGCACCGGGGAGCTGTTTTTT
>.|TRBV19|TRBJ2-7|TRBD1
CASSPAGTGLLEQYF
TGTGCCAGTAGTCCCGCCGGGACAGGGTTACTCGAGCAGTACTTC
>.|TRBV7-2|TRBJ2-5|.
CASSLTILETQYF
TGTGCCAGCAGCTTAACCATCCTAGAGACCCAGTACTTC